This T cell receptor (beta chain) appears in the sequencing data of a study of T cells after yellow fever vaccination (dated by TCRdb to between 2019 and 2020). General notes on the study: Libraries from fractions with low cell numbers were prepared with the SMART-Seq v4 Ultra Low Input RNA kit. To follow T-cell clones before and after both primary and booster YFV17D yellow fever vaccination, bulk TCR alpha and beta repertoires underwent longitudinal sequencing. Blood was collected at multiple timepoints before and after primary and secondary immunization, and bulk PBMC replicates and cell subsets were isolated. The cohort comprised two healthy male donors, one aged 18 to 29 and one aged 30 to 40 years.

For CDR1 and CDR2, the germline V gene lists MDHEN and SYDVKM. V gives up 2 bases and J gives up 7 bases, and the segment between their germline ends measures 12 bases. Including cysteine and phenylalanine, the CDR3 has 14 amino acids. Here the CDR3 DNA is all that survives: 42 bases in frame from base 1. What the work shows at the level of the full study, not this receptor alone: The study included only a couple of donors, which limits how far the findings can be generalized. A small share of clonotypes occurred in both CD4 and CD8 compartments, likely arising from convergent recombination. Most clones expanded after primary vaccination (around 96% of CD4 and around nine tenths of CD8) were re-detected after the booster, suggesting that broad memory maintenance occurred. The secondary T-cell response was weaker than the primary response but faster, peaking on day 5 instead of day 15. Because abundant contaminating clonotypes from the bulk population could be contained in FACS-sorted repertoires, computational filtering was required.

This clonotype has a count of ten or more. Its target antigen remains unknown. No qualities accompany the bases; no much larger clone lies one base away. The meaning of the sample's treatment or condition label: live attenuated yellow fever vaccine strain. PBMCs were isolated from peripheral blood using a standard Ficoll-Paque protocol. CD4 and CD8 T-cell fractions were isolated with Dynabeads CD4 and CD8 positive selection kits. RNA was extracted with TriZol from bulk PBMCs, CD4 and CD8 fractions, and dextramer-positive and dextramer-negative fractions. TCR cDNA was synthesized by 5'RACE template switching, through which a universal primer site and unique molecular identifiers were introduced. cDNA synthesis was primed from both the TCR alpha and TCR beta constant segments. Libraries were amplified in two PCR steps, with sample barcodes and sequencing adapters added in the second step. Sequencing of libraries was performed on Illumina HiSeq 2500 (2x100 bp) or NovaSeq (2x150 bp). In the paper's pipeline: MIGEC handled demultiplexing of reads and collapsing into UMI consensus sequences, while MiXCR performed V(D)J alignment. Using edgeR on replicate PBMC samples, clonotypes were called vaccine-responding if FDR was below 0.01 and the log2 fold change was above 5 up to day 15. Each bulk clonotype received a CD4 or CD8 identity based on whether the sequenced CD4 or CD8 repertoire contained that clonotype at higher abundance. The public sequencing data were trimmed at Q25 with fastp and processed into clonotypes with MiXCR by TCRdb, which kept only in-frame beta chains. Rows matching on CDR3 protein sequence are summarized as one entry with the most common DNA and genes. TCRdb, rather than the study authors, made the V and J calls. The sample profile shows around 110,000 distinct CDR3 sequences; roughly 8.9% of them were found once. The ten largest clonotypes hold over 25% of the sample.

This chain joins TRBV28 to TRBJ2-1; the D region possibly corresponds to TRBD1 (7 bases align). The sequence was obtained from a man younger than 45 who received the YFV17D yellow fever vaccine. The source was CD8+ T cells sorted from PBMCs, collected 45 days after the yellow fever booster vaccination. The sequenced DNA: TGTGCCAGCAGTTTAGGCGCAGGGGGGAATGAGCAGTTCTTC. Translation gives CASSLGAGGNEQFF.